This T cell receptor (beta chain) was identified during a study of blood T cell repertoires in COVID-19. The germline CDR1 and CDR2 sequences are MNHEY and SVGAGI. This CDR3 is 16 amino acids long. The ends were cut back, 0 bases at V and 7 bases at J, with 19 bases in the middle. Assay: immunoSEQ multiplex PCR; the TCRdb copy retains only in-frame clones and omits some. Here the sample spans under 50,000 clones, approximately 95% being singletons. This TCR derives from a man in his sixties with COVID-19, enrolled during active disease. The gene calls are TRBV6-5 and TRBJ2-7, with D tentatively TRBD1 (6 bases). Sequencing was carried out using peripheral blood. The CDR3 region has the DNA TGTGCCAGCAGTTACTCTGGCAACAGGGCCGCGAGGGAGCAGTACTTC. This codes for CASSYSGNRAAREQYF.